This TCR beta chain was captured in a study of cytomegalovirus exposure and HLA in healthy donors. Trimming removed 4 bases from V and 4 bases from J, with 14 bases in between. Germline-derived CDR1 and CDR2 are SGHRS and YFSETQ. This CDR3 has 14 amino acids. About this clone itself: Its specificity is unknown.

13 Jbeta primers and 60 Vbeta primers were used for the PCR. This table comes from immunoSEQ multiplex PCR, and its TCRdb copy is limited to in-frame clones, with some not included. The sample includes 160,000 or so clones, around four fifths seen only once; the top ten take 1.5% to 2.5%. Study-level results: Later analysis identified about 15,000 TCR beta sequences associated with HLA alleles, using a false discovery rate threshold of 0.05.

The V call is TRBV5-1, the J call TRBJ2-5; a possible D gene is TRBD1 (6 bases). The source is a man aged 18 to 35 in good health and CMV-seronegative. The sequenced sample consisted of PBMCs. The CDR3 DNA reads TGCGCCAGCAGCCGCACCACAGGGAGAGAGACCCAGTACTTC. Translating it yields CASSRTTGRETQYF. The full variable domain, rest sourced from reference TRBV5-1 and TRBJ2-5, is KAGVTQTPRYLIKTRGQQVTLSCSPISGHRSVSWYQQTPGQGLQFLFEYFSETQRNKGNFPGRFSGRQFSNSRSEMNVSTLELGDSALYLCASSRTTGRETQYFGPGTRLLVL.